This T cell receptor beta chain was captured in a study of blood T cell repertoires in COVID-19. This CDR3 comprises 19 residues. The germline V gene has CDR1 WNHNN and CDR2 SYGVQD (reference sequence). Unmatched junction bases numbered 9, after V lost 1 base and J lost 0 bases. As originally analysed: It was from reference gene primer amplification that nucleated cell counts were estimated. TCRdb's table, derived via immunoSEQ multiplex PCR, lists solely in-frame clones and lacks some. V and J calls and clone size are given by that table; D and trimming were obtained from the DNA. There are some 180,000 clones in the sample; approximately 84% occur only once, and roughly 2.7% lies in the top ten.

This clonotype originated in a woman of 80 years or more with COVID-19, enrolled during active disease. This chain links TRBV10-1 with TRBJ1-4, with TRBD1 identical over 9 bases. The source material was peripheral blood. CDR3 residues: CASSELGQGPSATNEKLFF. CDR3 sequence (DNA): TGCGCCAGCAGTGAGTTAGGACAGGGGCCCTCCGCAACTAATGAAAAACTGTTTTTT.